These T cell receptor beta chains were read from a single sample in a study of molecular identifiers for immune sequencing clone quantification. TCRdb called the PCR reads again in MiXCR, with one record for every CDR3 protein. The sample comprises roughly 630,000 distinct CDR3 sequences, 25% of which are singletons, and 0.78% rests with the top ten. Sequencing input: naive CD8+ T cells from blood, with Jurkat cell RNA spiked in. All receptors come from a human donor in good health. Some libraries in this study had Jurkat cell RNA spiked in. CDR3s include the opening cysteine and the closing phenylalanine or tryptophan. A D gene is named only where the DNA matches it firmly. Size tells how often a clone was seen (once, few, many) or the class of an expanded clone, and some rows leave it out.

TRBV6-6	NA	TRBJ1-4	few	TGTGCCAGCAGTTACCAGAACATGCTCGGGGCGCGGGGTGAAAAACTGTTTTTT	CASSYQNMLGARGEKLFF
TRBV12-3/TRBV12-4	NA	TRBJ2-1	many	TGTGCCAGCAGTTTTTCAGAGGGATCAAAGGAGTTCTTC	CASSFSEGSKEFF
TRBV5-1	TRBD2	TRBJ2-1	many	TGCGCCAGCAGCGCCTTAACTAGCGATGAGCAGTTCTTC	CASSALTSDEQFF
TRBV6-1	NA	TRBJ1-1	many	TGTGCCAGCACCGACGGAAAAGCTTTCTTT	CASTDGKAFF
TRBV4-1	TRBD2	TRBJ2-1	NA	TGCGCCAGCAACCTGCTGAGCGGGAGGGGGTCCTACAATGAGCAGTTCTTC	CASNLLSGRGSYNEQFF
TRBV24-1	NA	TRBJ1-5	few	TGTGCCTCCCGAGGAGGGAGGCAAGAGAATCAGCCCCAGCATTTT	CASRGGRQENQPQHF
TRBV5-5	TRBD2	TRBJ2-5	few	TGTGCCAGCAGCTTGGCCTCTAGCCCCCCGGCGGGCGGGGGGTTTGTTTTGCGTCAAGAGACCCAGTACTTC	CASSLASSPPAGGGFVLRQETQYF
TRBV4-3	TRBD1	TRBJ2-7	many	TGCGCCAGCAGCCAAGTGACAGGGCGCGAGCAGTACTTC	CASSQVTGREQYF
TRBV27	TRBD1	TRBJ1-2	many	TGTGCCAGCAGTCCCCGGACAGGGGGAAGCTATGGCTACACCTTC	CASSPRTGGSYGYTF
TRBV27	TRBD1	TRBJ2-7	NA	TGTGCCAGCAGTCTGACAGGGTCCTACGGGCAGTACTTC	CASSLTGSYGQYF
TRBV6-1	NA	TRBJ2-4	many	TGTGCCAGCAGTGAGAAGGGGGAGGCCAAAAACATTCAGTACTTC	CASSEKGEAKNIQYF
TRBV12-3/TRBV12-4	NA	TRBJ2-3	many	TGTGCCAGCAGTTACTTTCGACAGGATACGCAGTATTTT	CASSYFRQDTQYF
TRBV29-1	NA	TRBJ2-6	many	TGCAGCGTTGTAGAGGGTAGCTCTGGGGCCAACGTCCTGACTTTC	CSVVEGSSGANVLTF
TRBV2	TRBD1	TRBJ2-7	many	TGTGCCAGCAGTGAAGCTCCGGGACAGATAAGTCACGAGCAGTACTTC	CASSEAPGQISHEQYF
TRBV28	TRBD1	TRBJ2-5	NA	TGTGCCAGCAGTCCGGGACAGGGGGCTGAGACCCAGTACTTC	CASSPGQGAETQYF
TRBV2	TRBD1	TRBJ1-6	few	TGTGCCATTGATACAGGGGGTTCACCCCTCCACTTT	CAIDTGGSPLHF
TRBV5-1	TRBD2	TRBJ2-7	NA	TGCGCCAGCAGCTTGGTGGGTAGGGAGGGCTACGAGCAGTACTTC	CASSLVGREGYEQYF
TRBV5-1	TRBD2	TRBJ2-5	many	TGCGCCAGCAGCCCTCTGATGGGGGGGGATTTGGAGACCCAGTACTTC	CASSPLMGGDLETQYF
TRBV23-1	NA	TRBJ1-5	many	TGCGCCAGCAGTCAAAAACGCAGGATGGATCAGCCCCAGCATTTT	CASSQKRRMDQPQHF
TRBV28	NA	TRBJ2-5	many	TGTGCCAGCAGTTTAGGCGGACTGACACCGGAGTACTTC	CASSLGGLTPEYF
TRBV7-9	TRBD1	TRBJ2-2	many	TGTGCCAGCCCCCCCCGGACAGGGAACACCGGGGAGCTGTTTTTT	CASPPRTGNTGELFF
TRBV13	NA	TRBJ2-1	NA	TGTGCCAGCAGCACCCCCCCCGGGGATGAGCAGTTCTTC	CASSTPPGDEQFF
TRBV6-2/TRBV6-3	TRBD1	TRBJ2-1	NA	TGTGCCAGCAGGTGGGACAGGGGGGCCGCGCAGTTCTTC	CASRWDRGAAQFF
TRBV9	TRBD2	TRBJ2-1	NA	TGTGCCAGCAGCGACATAGCGGGGAGCTCCTACAATGAGCAGTTCTTC	CASSDIAGSSYNEQFF
TRBV4-1	NA	TRBJ1-4	NA	TGCGCCAGCAGCCAAGAATCCAGGGCGGACGAAAAACTGTTTTTT	CASSQESRADEKLFF
TRBV5-1	NA	TRBJ2-7	many	TGCGCCAGCAGCTTGAGCGCCGAGAGCTCCTACGAGCAGTACTTC	CASSLSAESSYEQYF
TRBV4-3	TRBD2	TRBJ2-2	NA	TGCGCCAGCAGCCAAGATAGACTAGCGGGCCCTGGGTTCGGCACCGGGGAGCTGTTTTTT	CASSQDRLAGPGFGTGELFF
TRBV4-1	NA	TRBJ1-4	NA	TGCGCCAGCAGCGCAAGGCCCCTTGAGGGCGGAACTAATGAAAAACAGTTTTTT	CASSARPLEGGTNEKQFF
TRBV27	TRBD2	TRBJ2-3	NA	TGTGCCAGTATCCGACTAGCGGGAAGCACAGATACGCAGTATTTT	CASIRLAGSTDTQYF
TRBV6-2/TRBV6-3	TRBD1	TRBJ2-7	NA	TGTGCCAGCAGACCACAGGGGCCCTACGAGCAGTACTTC	CASRPQGPYEQYF
TRBV27	NA	TRBJ2-7	NA	TGTGCCAGCAGTTTACAGGGAAATCCCTACGAGCAGTACTTC	CASSLQGNPYEQYF
TRBV28	NA	TRBJ2-1	NA	TGTGCCAGCAGTTTAGGTGCGTCCTATGAGCAGTTCTTC	CASSLGASYEQFF
TRBV29-1	NA	TRBJ1-1	many	TGCAGCGTTGTGCAGGAGGTGAGCACTGAAGCTTTCTTT	CSVVQEVSTEAFF
TRBV19	NA	TRBJ2-1	NA	TGTGCCAGTAGTATCGGTCTCGACAATGAGCAGTTCTTC	CASSIGLDNEQFF
TRBV6-5	NA	TRBJ2-7	NA	TGTGCCAGCAGTTACTCGGTGTCCTACTACGAGCAGTACTTC	CASSYSVSYYEQYF
TRBV5-1	TRBD1	TRBJ2-3	many	TGCGCCAGCAGCTCTGACAGGGCTAGCACAGATACGCAGTATTTT	CASSSDRASTDTQYF
TRBV19	NA	TRBJ1-2	NA	TGTGCCAGTAGTATAGATAACTATGGCTACGCCTTC	CASSIDNYGYAF
TRBV4-3	NA	TRBJ1-1	few	TGCGCCAGCAGCCAAGTCGGGGAAACTGAAGCTTTCTTT	CASSQVGETEAFF
TRBV7-2	NA	TRBJ2-7	many	TGTGCCAGCAGCCCCGCATGGGGAACGTCAGGAGAGCAGTACTTC	CASSPAWGTSGEQYF
TRBV5-1	NA	TRBJ2-1	few	TGCGCCAGCAGCTTGGAGTCCCTCGAAACCGAGCAGTTCTTC	CASSLESLETEQFF